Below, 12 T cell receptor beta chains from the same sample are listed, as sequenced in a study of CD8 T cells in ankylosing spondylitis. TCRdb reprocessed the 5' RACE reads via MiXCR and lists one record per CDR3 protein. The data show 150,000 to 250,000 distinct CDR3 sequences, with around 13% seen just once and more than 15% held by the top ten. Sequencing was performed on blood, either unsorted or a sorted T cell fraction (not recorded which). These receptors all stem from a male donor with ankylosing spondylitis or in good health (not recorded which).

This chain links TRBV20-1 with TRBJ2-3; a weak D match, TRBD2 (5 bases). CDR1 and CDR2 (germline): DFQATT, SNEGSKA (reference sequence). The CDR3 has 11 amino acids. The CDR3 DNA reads TGCAGCGCCCTAGACCCCGGGGCGCAGTATTTT. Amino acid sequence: CSALDPGAQYF.

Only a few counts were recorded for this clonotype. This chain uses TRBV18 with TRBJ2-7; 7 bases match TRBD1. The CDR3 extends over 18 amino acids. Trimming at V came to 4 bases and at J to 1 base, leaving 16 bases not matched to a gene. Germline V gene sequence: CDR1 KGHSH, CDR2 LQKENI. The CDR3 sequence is CASSLEGQTFTRSYEQYF. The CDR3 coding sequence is TGTGCCAGCTCACTTGAGGGACAGACGTTCACGAGGTCCTACGAGCAGTACTTC.

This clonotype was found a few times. As DNA, the CDR3 is TGCGCCAGCAGCCAAGTTAGCGGGAACTACGAGCAGTACTTC. Its translation: CASSQVSGNYEQYF. The gene calls are TRBV4-1 and TRBJ2-7, with 8 bases fitting TRBD2. This CDR3 spans 14 amino acids. From germline, CDR1 is MGHRA and CDR2 YSYEKL. The J segment lost 3 bases and the V segment lost 1 base, leaving 2 bases of the junction unmatched.

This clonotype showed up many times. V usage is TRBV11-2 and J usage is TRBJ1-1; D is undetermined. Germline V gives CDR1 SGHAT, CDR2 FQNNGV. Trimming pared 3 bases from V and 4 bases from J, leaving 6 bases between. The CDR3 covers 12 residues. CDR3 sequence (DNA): TGTGCCAGCAGCTTGGGTCTCACTGAAGCTTTCTTT. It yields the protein CASSLGLTEAFF.

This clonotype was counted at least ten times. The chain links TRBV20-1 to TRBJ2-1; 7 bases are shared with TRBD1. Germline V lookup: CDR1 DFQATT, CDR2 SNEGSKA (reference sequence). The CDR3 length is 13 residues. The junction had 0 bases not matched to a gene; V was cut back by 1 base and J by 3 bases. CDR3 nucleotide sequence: TGCAGTGCTAGAGGACAGGGCTACAATGAGCAGTTCTTC. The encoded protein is CSARGQGYNEQFF.

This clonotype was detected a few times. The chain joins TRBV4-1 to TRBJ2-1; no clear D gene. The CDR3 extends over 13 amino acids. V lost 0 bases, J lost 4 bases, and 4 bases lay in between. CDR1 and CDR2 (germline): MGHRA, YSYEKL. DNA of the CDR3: TGCGCCAGCAGCCAAGAGGGTTACAATGAGCAGTTCTTC. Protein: CASSQEGYNEQFF.

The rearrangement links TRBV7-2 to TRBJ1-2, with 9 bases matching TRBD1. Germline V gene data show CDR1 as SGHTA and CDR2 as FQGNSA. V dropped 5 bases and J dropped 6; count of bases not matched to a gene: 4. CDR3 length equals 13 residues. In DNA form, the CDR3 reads TGTGCCAGCAGCATATGGACAGGGGATGGCTACACCTTC. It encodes CASSIWTGDGYTF.

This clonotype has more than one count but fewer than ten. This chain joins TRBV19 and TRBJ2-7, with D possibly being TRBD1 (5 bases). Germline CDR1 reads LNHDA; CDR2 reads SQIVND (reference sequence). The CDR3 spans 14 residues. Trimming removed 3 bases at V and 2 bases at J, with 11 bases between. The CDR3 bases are TGTGCCAGTAGTATTGGCTCAGGGCCCTACGAGCAGTACTTC. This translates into CASSIGSGPYEQYF.

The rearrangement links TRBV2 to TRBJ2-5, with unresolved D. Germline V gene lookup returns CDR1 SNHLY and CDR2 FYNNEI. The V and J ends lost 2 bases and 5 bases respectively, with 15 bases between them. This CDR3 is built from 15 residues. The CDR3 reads CASSEPGSHRETQYF. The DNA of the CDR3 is TGTGCCAGCAGTGAACCAGGTTCTCACCGGGAGACCCAGTACTTC.

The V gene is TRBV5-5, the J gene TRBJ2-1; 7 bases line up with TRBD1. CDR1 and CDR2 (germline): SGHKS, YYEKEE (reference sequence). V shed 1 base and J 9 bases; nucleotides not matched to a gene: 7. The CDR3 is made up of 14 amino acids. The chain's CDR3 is CASSLYEGAREQFF. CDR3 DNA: TGTGCCAGCAGCTTGTATGAGGGGGCGCGTGAGCAGTTCTTC.

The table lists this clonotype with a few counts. The CDR3 DNA reads TGTGCCAGCAGTTTATCCTCGGGGAAAGAGACCCAGTACTTC. Translating it yields CASSLSSGKETQYF. This chain connects TRBV12-3 or TRBV12-4 to TRBJ2-5; weak D call: TRBD2 (5 bases). Trimming removed 2 bases from V and 3 bases from J, with 10 bases in between. The CDR3 has 14 residues.

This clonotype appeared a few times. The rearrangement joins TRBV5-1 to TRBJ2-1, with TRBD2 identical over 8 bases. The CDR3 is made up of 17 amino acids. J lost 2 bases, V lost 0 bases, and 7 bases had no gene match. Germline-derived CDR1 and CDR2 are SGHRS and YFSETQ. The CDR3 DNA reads TGCGCCAGCAGCTTGGACACTAGCGGAGGGCCCTACAATGAGCAGTTCTTC. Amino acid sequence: CASSLDTSGGPYNEQFF.